The 32 T cell receptor beta chains given below trace back to one sample, sequenced in a study of CD4 T cells in relation to SARS-CoV-2 and coronaviruses. CD4+ T cells from unexposed donors were obtained before the COVID-19 pandemic (2011-2018). Isolation of CD4+ T cells took place after less than 11 days in culture. Their antigen targets remain unknown. TCRdb's copy holds only in-frame clones and misses some; the assay was immunoSEQ multiplex PCR. The sample has some 22,000 clones, 75% to 85% seen once. Sequences were obtained from CD4+ T cells from PBMCs, cultured in vitro. The receptors were gathered from a human donor in good health.

The J gene is TRBJ1-4, the V gene TRBV12-3 or TRBV12-4; D possibly corresponds to TRBD1 (5 bases). V lost 6 bases to trimming and J lost 4 bases, with 9 bases between them. CDR3 size: 13 residues. In DNA form, the CDR3 reads TGTGCCAGCAGCCGACAGATTAATGAAAAACTGTTTTTT. The encoded protein is CASSRQINEKLFF.

This sequence joins TRBV10-1 and TRBJ2-7; 9 bases match TRBD1. Looked up from germline, CDR1 is WNHNN and CDR2 is SYGVQD (reference sequence). This CDR3 contains 16 residues. V was clipped by 10 bases and J by 2 bases; unmatched bases: 15. In nucleotides, the CDR3 is TGCGCCAACTCGGGACAGGGAATAACGGGGGCCTACGAGCAGTACTTC. Translation: CANSGQGITGAYEQYF.

The rearrangement uses TRBV29-1 and TRBJ2-5; 9 nucleotides line up with TRBD2. With 6 bases clipped from V and 9 bases from J, the junction kept 14 bases outside the gene matches. The CDR3 totals 14 residues. Per the germline V gene, CDR1 is SQVTM and CDR2 is ANQGSEA. This CDR3 is CSVQTSGGSGAQYF. Here the CDR3 DNA reads TGCAGCGTACAGACTAGCGGTGGTTCTGGGGCCCAGTACTTC.

In this sample, this clone turned up once. V usage is TRBV5-4 and J usage is TRBJ2-7; D gene ambiguous. V lost 0 bases to trimming and J lost 4 bases, with 8 bases between them. Germline assignment: CDR1 SGHNT and CDR2 YYREEE (reference sequence). The CDR3 is 13 amino acids. The CDR3 here is CASSLAQMYEQYF. In DNA, the CDR3 is TGTGCCAGCAGCTTGGCCCAGATGTACGAGCAGTACTTC.

The J gene is TRBJ1-4, the V gene TRBV4-1; D uncertain. The V end lost 1 base, the J end lost 8 bases, and 8 bases lay between the germline ends. The CDR3 consists of 13 residues. The germline CDR1 and CDR2 sequences are MGHRA and YSYEKL. The CDR3 DNA sequence: TGCGCCAGCAGCCAAGGACGAGGGGAAAAACTGTTTTTT. It codes for CASSQGRGEKLFF.

This chain links TRBV10-3 with TRBJ2-5; D might be TRBD2 (5 bases). This CDR3 has 14 amino acids. CDR1 is ENHRY, CDR2 SYGVKD, per germline. The V end was cut by 8 bases, the J end by 0 bases, with 13 bases between. CDR3 sequence: CAIGSRADQETQYF. DNA for the CDR3: TGTGCCATCGGCTCGCGGGCCGACCAAGAGACCCAGTACTTC.

The chain employs TRBV6-2 or TRBV6-3 and TRBJ2-7; tentatively, D is TRBD2 (6 bases). The CDR3 is 16 residues long. The germline V gene encodes CDR1 MNHEY and CDR2 SVGEGT. V was clipped by 2 bases and J by 2 bases, with 16 bases between them. CDR3 region: CASSYVAGPSPYEQYF. The CDR3 nucleotides read TGTGCCAGCAGTTACGTCGCGGGACCAAGTCCCTACGAGCAGTACTTC.

The chain couples TRBV28 to TRBJ1-5, with D perhaps TRBD1 (5 bases). The CDR3 spans 14 residues. V shed 1 base and J shed 4 bases, with 8 bases lying between them. Germline CDR1 and CDR2: MDHEN and SYDVKM. The CDR3, as DNA: TGTGCCAGCAGTTTATCTCCAGGGAATCAGCCCCAGCATTTT. Protein sequence: CASSLSPGNQPQHF. Based on the CDR3 plus reference TRBV28 and TRBJ1-5, the full variable domain is DVKVTQSSRYLVKRTGEKVFLECVQDMDHENMFWYRQDPGLGLRLIYFSYDVKMKEKGDIPEGYSVSREKKERFSLILESASTNQTSMYLCASSLSPGNQPQHFGDGTRLSIL.

This rearrangement joins TRBV5-1 to TRBJ2-7; 12 bases match TRBD2. The CDR3 is made up of 15 amino acids. Germline-derived CDR1 and CDR2 are SGHRS and YFSETQ. V shed 4 bases and J 6 bases; nucleotides not matched to a gene: 8. CDR3 residues: CASSARLAGDSEQYF. For the CDR3, the DNA is TGCGCCAGCAGCGCTCGACTAGCGGGAGATAGCGAGCAGTACTTC.

This chain connects TRBV5-1 to TRBJ1-2; TRBD1 matches 7 bases. The CDR3 extends over 14 amino acids. V trimming: 4 bases; J trimming: 6 bases; junction bases outside the gene matches: 9. Looked up from germline, CDR1 is SGHRS and CDR2 is YFSETQ. This chain's CDR3 is CASSGAGTVHGYTF. CDR3 nucleotide sequence: TGCGCCAGCAGCGGAGCCGGGACAGTCCATGGCTACACCTTC.

This clone has only a few counts. The chain carries TRBV5-6 and TRBJ2-2; TRBD2 matches at 7 bases. The CDR3 runs 14 residues. V lost 2 bases to trimming and J lost 5 bases; unmatched junction nucleotides: 3. Germline CDR1 SGHDT, CDR2 YYEEEE. The CDR3 protein is CASSFQRETGELFF. In DNA form, the CDR3 reads TGTGCCAGCAGCTTTCAGCGGGAAACCGGGGAGCTGTTTTTT.

In nucleotides, the CDR3 is TGTGCCAGCAGCCCCCGACAGTGGAGTGGAGAAAAACTGTTTTTT. Its protein is CASSPRQWSGEKLFF. The chain recombines TRBV7-2 with TRBJ1-4, with D tentatively TRBD1 (5 bases). V lost 5 bases and J 8 bases, leaving 18 bases between the germline ends. The CDR3 is made up of 15 amino acids. Germline V lookup: CDR1 SGHTA, CDR2 FQGNSA.

This rearrangement joins TRBV11-3 to TRBJ2-3; D not resolved. The CDR3 consists of 13 residues. The V end was cut by 1 base, the J end by 6 bases, with 8 bases between. Germline V gives CDR1 SGHNT, CDR2 YENEEA. CDR3 protein: CASSLGDGDTQYF. CDR3 nucleotide sequence: TGTGCCAGCAGCTTAGGCGATGGGGATACGCAGTATTTT. Drawing the rest from reference TRBV11-3 and TRBJ2-3, the complete variable domain is EAGVVQSPRYKIIEKKQPVAFWCNPISGHNTLYWYLQNLGQGPELLIRYENEEAVDDSQLPKDRFSAERLKGVDSTLKIQPAELGDSAVYLCASSLGDGDTQYFGPGTRLTVL.

In this sample, this clone turned up once. This rearrangement joins TRBV6-5 to TRBJ1-5; 9 bases map to TRBD1. This CDR3 has 14 amino acids. V dropped 11 bases and J dropped 6; count of bases not matched to a gene: 11. Germline CDR1 and CDR2: MNHEY and SVGAGI. In nucleotides, the CDR3 is TGTGCCGCATCGCCGGGACAGGGATTTCAGCCCCAGCATTTT. Translating it yields CAASPGQGFQPQHF.

The rearrangement uses TRBV10-2 and TRBJ1-3; no reliable D call. V lost 8 bases to trimming and J lost 3 bases, with 14 bases between them. The CDR3 has 14 amino acids. The germline gives CDR1 WSHSY, CDR2 SAAADI. CDR3 nucleotide sequence: TGCGCCAGCTCGGGCTCCGATCTTGGAAACACCATATATTTT. Translated, it gives CASSGSDLGNTIYF.

The V and J genes are TRBV28 and TRBJ2-1; no definite D call. The CDR3 is 11 amino acids. Germline CDR1 and CDR2: MDHEN and SYDVKM. The germline V and J ends were trimmed by 6 bases and 8 bases, with 8 bases remaining between them. Written as DNA, the CDR3 is TGTGCCAGCAGCCTAAGATATGAGCAGTTCTTC. Protein product: CASSLRYEQFF.

The chain recombines TRBV5-1 with TRBJ2-7, with TRBD1 matching 9 bases. With 3 bases clipped from V and 3 bases from J, the junction kept 4 bases outside the gene matches. This CDR3 spans 14 amino acids. Germline V gene lookup returns CDR1 SGHRS and CDR2 YFSETQ. CDR3 bases: TGCGCCAGCAGCTACGACAGGGGGGACTACGAGCAGTACTTC. As protein: CASSYDRGDYEQYF. Complete variable domain (other parts from reference TRBV5-1 and TRBJ2-7): KAGVTQTPRYLIKTRGQQVTLSCSPISGHRSVSWYQQTPGQGLQFLFEYFSETQRNKGNFPGRFSGRQFSNSRSEMNVSTLELGDSALYLCASSYDRGDYEQYFGPGTRLTVT.

V and J are TRBV14 and TRBJ2-2, with 11 nucleotides matching TRBD2. CDR1 is SGHDN, CDR2 FVKESK, per germline. The junction had 11 bases not matched to a gene; V was cut back by 4 bases and J by 7 bases. This CDR3 spans 17 amino acids. CDR3 nucleotide sequence: TGTGCCAGCAGCCCGTATACTAGCGGGAGTTACTTCGGGGAGCTGTTTTTT. Its protein is CASSPYTSGSYFGELFF.

The CDR3 protein is CASSLETGQGQETQYF. CDR3 nucleotides: TGTGCCAGCAGTTTAGAGACCGGACAGGGGCAAGAGACCCAGTACTTC. This rearrangement joins TRBV27 to TRBJ2-5; 9 nucleotides agree with TRBD1. Germline V gene lookup returns CDR1 MNHEY and CDR2 SMNVEV (reference sequence). This CDR3 region has 16 residues. J was trimmed by 2 bases and V by 2 bases; bases with no gene match: 6.

The J gene is TRBJ2-3, the V gene TRBV3-1 (or the pseudogene TRBV3-2), with D perhaps TRBD2 (5 bases). Looked up from germline, CDR1 is LGHDT and CDR2 is YNNKEL (reference sequence). The CDR3 is 12 amino acids. V shed 3 bases and J shed 6 bases, with 7 bases lying between them. The CDR3 loop reads CASSHRGDTQYF. CDR3 in DNA: TGTGCCAGCAGCCACCGGGGTGATACGCAGTATTTT.

This chain uses TRBV30 with TRBJ2-4; the match to TRBD1 covers 8 bases. Germline loops: CDR1 GTSNPN, CDR2 SVGIG (reference sequence). V trimming: 2 bases; J trimming: 9 bases; junction bases outside the gene matches: 9. CDR3 length: 14 residues. In nucleotides, the CDR3 is TGTGCCTGGAGTCAGGGGGCGCAGGATGGCATTCAGTACTTC. Residues: CAWSQGAQDGIQYF.

The V call is TRBV6-2 or TRBV6-3, the J call TRBJ1-1; possible D gene TRBD1, 6 bases. Between the trimmed V and J ends, which lost 5 bases and 3 bases, there was a span of 16 bases. This CDR3 is 15 amino acids long. Germline assignment: CDR1 MNHEY and CDR2 SVGEGT. This CDR3 is CASSDHRASDTEAFF. The DNA of the CDR3 is TGTGCCAGCAGTGACCACAGGGCGAGCGACACTGAAGCTTTCTTT.

In its sample, this clone was seen once. This rearrangement joins TRBV7-9 to TRBJ1-2; D might be TRBD1 (5 bases). This CDR3 comprises 13 residues. CDR1 is SEHNR and CDR2 is FQNEAQ in the germline V gene (reference sequence). Trimming left V 6 bases short and J 3 bases short, with 11 bases between. The CDR3 sequence is CASSHPGHYGYTF. Written as DNA, the CDR3 is TGTGCCAGCAGTCACCCGGGGCACTATGGCTACACCTTC.

This clone has only one observation. This chain joins TRBV7-6 and TRBJ2-2, with 8 nucleotides matching TRBD2. With 5 bases clipped from V and 0 bases from J, the junction kept 5 bases outside the gene matches. Germline CDR1 and CDR2: SGHVS and FNYEAQ. This CDR3 has 16 amino acids. The CDR3 sequence is CASSRTSRANTGELFF. CDR3 sequence (DNA): TGTGCCAGCAGCCGGACTAGCCGCGCGAACACCGGGGAGCTGTTTTTT. The full variable domain, in which reference TRBV7-6 and TRBJ2-2 provide the parts outside the CDR3, is GAGVSQSPRYKVTKRGQDVALRCDPISGHVSLYWYRQALGQGPEFLTYFNYEAQQDKSGLPNDRFSAERPEGSISTLTIQRTEQRDSAMYRCASSRTSRANTGELFFGEGSRLTVL.

The chain recombines TRBV24-1 with TRBJ2-5; D is tentatively TRBD1 or TRBD2 (6 bases each). V shed 5 bases and J shed 3 bases, with 12 bases lying between them. This CDR3 is built from 14 residues. The germline V gene has CDR1 KGHDR and CDR2 SFDVKD. CDR3: CATSGGAGEETQYF. DNA for the CDR3: TGTGCCACCAGTGGCGGGGCAGGGGAAGAGACCCAGTACTTC.

The chain combines TRBV2 with TRBJ2-3, with D unclear. The CDR3 runs 11 residues. Trimming removed 3 bases at V and 6 bases at J, with 4 bases between. Germline assignment: CDR1 SNHLY and CDR2 FYNNEI. The CDR3: CASSELDTQYF. The CDR3 DNA follows: TGTGCCAGCAGTGAGCTCGATACGCAGTATTTT.

This clone was picked up a small number of times. V gene TRBV2 combines with J gene TRBJ2-7, with 14 bases lining up with TRBD2. The CDR3 runs to 13 residues. Germline CDR1 SNHLY, CDR2 FYNNEI. With 11 bases clipped from V and 6 bases from J, the junction kept 6 bases outside the gene matches. The DNA for the CDR3 is TGTGCCGGGGGGGGACTAGCGGGAGCCGAGCAGTACTTC. Residues: CAGGGLAGAEQYF.

The chain is built from TRBV30 and TRBJ2-7; possible D gene TRBD2, 6 bases. CDR1 and CDR2 (germline): GTSNPN, SVGIG (reference sequence). Deletions cut 0 bases from V and 4 bases from J, with 13 bases between. CDR3 length equals 14 residues. DNA of the CDR3: TGTGCCTGGAGTGTATTGGCGGGAACTTACGAGCAGTACTTC. Amino acid sequence: CAWSVLAGTYEQYF.

This sequence joins TRBV19 and TRBJ2-2; 7 positions agree with TRBD1. The V gene's germline CDR1 is LNHDA and CDR2 SQIVND (reference sequence). CDR3 length equals 17 residues. V lost 3 bases to trimming and J lost 6 bases; unmatched junction nucleotides: 13. The CDR3 loop is CASSIYLYRGQAGELFF. CDR3 in DNA: TGTGCCAGTAGTATTTACCTCTACAGGGGCCAGGCCGGGGAGCTGTTTTTT.

J is TRBJ1-2 and V is TRBV5-1; D is ambiguous. The CDR3 has 13 residues. V was clipped by 1 base and J by 3 bases, with 7 bases between them. Per germline, CDR1 SGHRS and CDR2 YFSETQ. The CDR3 DNA is TGCGCCAGCAGCTTGATCACAGACTATGGCTACACCTTC. It encodes CASSLITDYGYTF.

The chain couples TRBV29-1 to TRBJ2-5; the D is unclear. This CDR3 is built from 12 residues. Between the trimmed V and J ends, which lost 5 bases and 2 bases, there was a span of 9 bases. Germline CDR1 and CDR2: SQVTM and ANQGSEA. The CDR3 coding sequence is TGCAGCGTTCAGGCGCCACAAGAGACCCAGTACTTC. Translated: CSVQAPQETQYF.

Written as DNA, the CDR3 is TGTGCCTGCGCCAGAGGGACTAGCGGGTATAGTGAGCAGTTCTTC. Amino acid sequence: CACARGTSGYSEQFF. The chain recombines TRBV6-5 with TRBJ2-1; 12 bases line up with TRBD2. V was pared by 11 bases and J by 9 bases, with 14 bases of the junction left unmatched. Germline CDR1 and CDR2: MNHEY and SVGAGI. There are 15 residues in the CDR3.